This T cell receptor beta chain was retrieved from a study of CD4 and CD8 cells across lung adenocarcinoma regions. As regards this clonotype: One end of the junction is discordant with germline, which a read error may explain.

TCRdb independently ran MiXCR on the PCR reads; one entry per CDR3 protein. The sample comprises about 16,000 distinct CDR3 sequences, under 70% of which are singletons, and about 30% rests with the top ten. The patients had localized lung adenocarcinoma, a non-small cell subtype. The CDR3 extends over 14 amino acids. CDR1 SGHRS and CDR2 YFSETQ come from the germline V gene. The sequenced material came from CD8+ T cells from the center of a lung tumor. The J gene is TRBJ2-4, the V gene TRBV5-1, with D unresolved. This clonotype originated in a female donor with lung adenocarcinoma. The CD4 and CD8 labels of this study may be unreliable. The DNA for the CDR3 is TGCGCCAGCAGGTGGGTGCGAACCAAAGACATTCAGTACTTT. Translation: CASRWVRTKDIQYF.